This T cell receptor (beta chain) was identified during a study of metastatic and nonmetastatic thyroid tumors. In the study overall: Malignant and benign thyroid patients had repertoires compared in peripheral blood and tumor or nodule tissue.

This clone qualifies as medium-sized (0.01 to 0.1%). The antigen remains unidentified. In the authors' methods: A papillary thyroid cancer distant-metastasis classifier was built from CDR3 differences across clinicopathological groups. TCRdb re-called the PCR reads with MiXCR. The V and J calls here are based on TCRdb, not the publication. Of tens of thousands of clones in the sample, 24% were seen once. Trimming removed 3 bases at V and 8 bases at J, with 8 bases between. The CDR3 sequence is 13 residues long. Germline V gene sequence: CDR1 LNHNV, CDR2 YYDKDF (reference sequence). Points from the study as a whole: Malignant tumors reportedly showed significantly higher TCR beta diversity than benign nodules in both blood and tumor.

Before thyroid surgery, none of the patients had received any treatment. The sequenced material came from tumor tissue. The genes are TRBV15 and TRBJ1-6, with a possible D match to TRBD1 (5 bases). The clonotype originates from a female donor with papillary thyroid cancer or a benign thyroid nodule (not recorded which). Some clones in this sample may be carry-over from other donors' samples. CDR3 sequence: CATSRSRDSPLHF. The DNA for the CDR3 is TGTGCCACCAGCAGGAGCAGGGATTCACCCCTCCACTTT.